Following are 4 T cell receptor beta chains from one sample sequenced in a study of T cell repertoires in cytomegalovirus infection. TCRdb re-derived calls from the reads in MiXCR, one entry per CDR3 protein. The sample yields a few hundred thousand distinct CDR3 sequences, around 40% seen once. Their recognized antigens are unknown. The input for sequencing was cultured PBMCs, taken from culture after CMV antigen stimulation. The source is a human donor in good health (CMV status not recorded). Some clones in this sample may be carry-over from other donors' samples.

The rearrangement uses TRBV20-1 and TRBJ1-5, with unresolved D. Trimming took 3 bases from V and 4 from J, leaving 19 bases between them. The CDR3 sequence is 16 residues long. Germline CDR1 DFQATT, CDR2 SNEGSKA (reference sequence). CDR3 sequence reads: CSASRKLHLGNQPQHF. The CDR3, as DNA: TGCAGTGCTAGTCGTAAACTTCATTTGGGAAATCAGCCCCAGCATTTT.

V is TRBV10-3 and J is TRBJ1-5; 7 bases line up with TRBD1. V shed 6 bases and J 6 bases; nucleotides not matched to a gene: 8. CDR1 ENHRY and CDR2 SYGVKD come from the germline V gene. The CDR3 extends over 14 amino acids. This CDR3 is CAISSDRDSQPQHF. The CDR3 nucleotides are TGTGCCATCAGCTCTGACAGGGACAGTCAGCCCCAGCATTTT.

The genes are TRBV20-1 and TRBJ2-5; tentatively, D is TRBD2 (6 bases). V lost 3 bases to trimming and J lost 5 bases, with 16 bases between them. The germline V gene has CDR1 DFQATT and CDR2 SNEGSKA (reference sequence). The CDR3 totals 14 residues. CDR3: CSARAGRAGETQYF. CDR3 DNA: TGCAGTGCTAGGGCGGGGCGGGCGGGTGAGACCCAGTACTTC.

Concerning this clonotype: A much larger clone lies one base from this, so it may be a read error. The V and J genes are TRBV7-2 and TRBJ2-2; TRBD2 aligns across 8 bases. CDR3 length equals 15 residues. Germline V gives CDR1 SGHTA, CDR2 FQGNSA. The ends lost 5 bases at V and 6 bases at J; junction bases unmatched: 8. CDR3 sequence (DNA): TGTGCCAGCAGCCCGCGAGCGGGAGTAGCCGGGGAGCTGTTTTTT. Translated: CASSPRAGVAGELFF.